The 22 T cell receptor beta chains below were found in one sample sequenced in a study of response to subunit inactivated influenza vaccine. TCRdb fed the RT-PCR reads into MiXCR, producing one record per CDR3 protein. The repertoire holds hundreds of thousands of distinct CDR3 sequences, with about 14% as singletons. Specimen: PBMCs from blood, collected about 14 days before vaccination. The receptors stem from a man in his forties or fifties who received an inactivated influenza vaccine.

This clonotype was detected many times. The CDR3 region has the DNA TGTGCCAGCAGCGTAGAGTCCTTCCGGGGAAGGAATGAGCAGTTCTTC. This codes for CASSVESFRGRNEQFF. This chain connects TRBV9 to TRBJ2-1; TRBD2 is a possible D gene (5 bases). With 0 bases removed from V and 7 bases from J, the gap between germline ends came to 17 bases. Germline CDR1 and CDR2: SGDLS and YYNGEE. The CDR3 is 16 amino acids.

The J gene is TRBJ2-1, the V gene TRBV7-3, with a possible D match to TRBD2 (6 bases). This CDR3 contains 18 residues. Trimming removed 2 bases from V and 3 bases from J, with 20 bases in between. In germline, CDR1 is SGHTA, CDR2 FQGTGA. The CDR3 is CASSLLGRRDSIYNEQFF. In nucleotides, the CDR3 is TGTGCCAGCAGCTTACTGGGACGTCGGGACTCGATCTACAATGAGCAGTTCTTC.

This rearrangement joins TRBV5-1 to TRBJ2-1; 7 positions agree with TRBD2. After removal of 4 bases from V and 6 bases from J, the junction contained 10 bases not matched to a gene. Germline CDR1 and CDR2: SGHRS and YFSETQ. CDR3 size: 15 residues. The CDR3 spells CASSSGVQGLNEQFF. In nucleotides, the CDR3 is TGCGCCAGCAGCAGCGGGGTTCAGGGCCTCAATGAGCAGTTCTTC.

This clonotype was seen just once. A junction boundary mismatches the germline segment, possibly from a read error. The chain recombines TRBV5-1 with TRBJ1-2, with D unclear. Germline V gives CDR1 SGHRS, CDR2 YFSETQ. The CDR3 has 15 amino acids. The CDR3 DNA is TGCGCCAGAAGCTTGTTCACGGGCATAAACTATGGCTACACCTTC. Translated: CARSLFTGINYGYTF.

In the case of this clonotype: Germline and junction disagree at one end, which may indicate a read error. The chain links TRBV2 to TRBJ2-7; either TRBD1 or TRBD2 may fit D (6 bases each). The CDR3 is 13 residues long. The germline gives CDR1 SNHLY, CDR2 FYNNEI. In DNA, the CDR3 is TGTGCCAGCAGTGAAGAGGGGGTCGGGAGACTGGACTTC. Encoded protein: CASSEEGVGRLDF. The variable domain in full, completed from reference TRBV2 and TRBJ2-7, reads EPEVTQTPSHQVTQMGQEVILRCVPISNHLYFYWYRQILGQKVEFLVSFYNNEISEKSEIFDDQFSVERPDGSNFTLKIRSTKLEDSAMYFCASSEEGVGRLDFGPGTRLTVT.

This clonotype has more than one count but fewer than ten. The chain employs TRBV7-6 and TRBJ2-1; TRBD2 is a possible D gene (5 bases). The CDR3 consists of 14 residues. CDR1 is SGHVS, CDR2 FNYEAQ, per germline. V lost 3 bases and J 9 bases, leaving 15 bases between the germline ends. DNA of the CDR3: TGTGCCAGCAGCTTGGTGCCAGCGGAAAGTGAGCAGTTCTTC. This translates into CASSLVPAESEQFF.

V usage is TRBV7-2 and J usage is TRBJ2-5, with D perhaps matching TRBD1 (5 bases). Germline V gene data show CDR1 as SGHTA and CDR2 as FQGNSA. The CDR3 loop spans 13 amino acids. V was clipped by 4 bases and J by 5 bases, with 11 bases between them. Written as DNA, the CDR3 is TGTGCCAGCAGCTATGTCAGGGCTGAGACCCAGTACTTC. Translating gives CASSYVRAETQYF.

The rearrangement links TRBV11-2 to TRBJ2-7; 7 nucleotides match TRBD1. Germline V gene sequence: CDR1 SGHAT, CDR2 FQNNGV. The CDR3 extends over 15 amino acids. Trimming cost V 4 bases and J 0 bases; bases outside gene matches: 6. The CDR3 coding sequence is TGTGCCAGCAGCTCGGGACAGCCCGGCTCCTACGAGCAGTACTTC. As protein: CASSSGQPGSYEQYF.

The table lists this clonotype with a count of one. The chain carries TRBV11-2 and TRBJ2-1; 9 nucleotides align to TRBD2. V lost 0 bases and J lost 8; bases outside the gene matches: 11. The CDR3 is 17 residues long. CDR1 and CDR2 (germline): SGHAT, FQNNGV. The CDR3 spells CASSLDLPLAGNYEQFF. The DNA of the CDR3 is TGTGCCAGCAGCTTAGATCTACCGCTAGCGGGGAACTATGAGCAGTTCTTC.

This clonotype was recorded at least ten times. The rearrangement links TRBV12-3 or TRBV12-4 to TRBJ2-1, with 9 bases lining up with TRBD1. CDR3 size: 14 residues. J gave up 7 bases and V 7 bases, and 8 bases lay outside the gene matches. CDR3 nucleotides: TGTGCCAGCAACACAGGGGGCCCTTGGAATGAGCAGTTCTTC. Translation gives CASNTGGPWNEQFF.

The chain employs TRBV7-8 and TRBJ2-3; 12 bases map to TRBD2. This CDR3 is built from 19 residues. Trimming took 0 bases from V and 6 from J; bases not matched to a gene: 13. From germline, CDR1 is SGHVS and CDR2 FQNEAQ. Here the CDR3 reads CASSLAQSTSGSFFDTQYF. DNA for the CDR3: TGTGCCAGCAGCTTAGCCCAATCGACTAGCGGGAGCTTTTTCGATACGCAGTATTTT. The full variable domain, with the rest looked up from reference TRBV7-8 and TRBJ2-3, is GAGVSQSPRYKVAKRGQDVALRCDPISGHVSLFWYQQALGQGPEFLTYFQNEAQLDKSGLPSDRFFAERPEGSVSTLKIQRTQQEDSAVYLCASSLAQSTSGSFFDTQYFGPGTRLTVL.

This clonotype has at least ten counts. The V gene is TRBV4-2, the J gene TRBJ2-7; 8 bases are a match to TRBD2. The germline CDR1 and CDR2 sequences are LGHNA and YNFKEQ. Losses at the gene ends were 0 bases for V and 2 bases for J; bases not matched to a gene: 6. The CDR3 has 16 residues. CDR3 DNA: TGTGCCAGCAGCCAAGATATACAAGCGGGGGCCTACGAGCAGTACTTC. Amino acid sequence: CASSQDIQAGAYEQYF.

This clonotype was seen repeatedly, ten times or more. The chain carries TRBV12-3 or TRBV12-4 and TRBJ2-1; 10 nucleotides align to TRBD2. The ends lost 5 bases at V and 5 bases at J; junction bases unmatched: 3. This CDR3 contains 14 residues. CDR3 in DNA: TGTGCCAGCAGTAGGAGCGGGGGGGACAATGAGCAGTTCTTC. It yields the protein CASSRSGGDNEQFF.

This clonotype showed up just a few times. This chain connects TRBV24-1 to TRBJ2-3; D is uncertain. Germline-derived CDR1 and CDR2 are KGHDR and SFDVKD. V lost 4 bases and J lost 1, with 8 bases in between. This CDR3 contains 14 residues. The CDR3 DNA is TGTGCCACCAGTGACCGGTACCGCACAGATACGCAGTATTTT. Its translation is CATSDRYRTDTQYF.

This clonotype came up a few times. V and J are TRBV6-1 and TRBJ2-7; TRBD1 matches at 7 bases. The V gene's germline CDR1 is MNHNS and CDR2 SASEGT. Unmatched junction bases numbered 4, after V lost 8 bases and J lost 0 bases. This CDR3 has 13 amino acids. The CDR3, as DNA: TGTGCCAGCTGGACAGGCGACTCCTACGAGCAGTACTTC. This encodes CASWTGDSYEQYF.

This clonotype was seen only a few times. The chain is built from TRBV9 and TRBJ2-1; D perhaps matches TRBD2 (5 bases). Germline V gene lookup returns CDR1 SGDLS and CDR2 YYNGEE. This CDR3 is built from 14 residues. V lost 5 bases to trimming and J lost 5 bases, with 14 bases between them. The CDR3 coding sequence is TGTGCCAGCAGGAGGACTGTCATCGACAATGAGCAGTTCTTC. Protein sequence: CASRRTVIDNEQFF. The whole variable domain, remainder taken from reference TRBV9 and TRBJ2-1, is DSGVTQTPKHLITATGQRVTLRCSPRSGDLSVYWYQQSLDQGLQFLIQYYNGEERAKGNILERFSAQQFPDLHSELNLSSLELGDSALYFCASRRTVIDNEQFFGPGTRLTVL.

This clonotype was seen a few times. V is TRBV12-3 or TRBV12-4 and J is TRBJ2-1; 9 positions match TRBD1. The CDR3 is 16 residues long. V dropped 5 bases and J dropped 8; count of bases not matched to a gene: 13. The CDR3 reads CASSPRQGGHGDEQFF. The CDR3 DNA is TGTGCCAGCAGTCCAAGACAGGGGGGACATGGCGATGAGCAGTTCTTC.

This clonotype occurred many times. The chain uses TRBV7-2 and TRBJ1-5; D is perhaps TRBD1 (5 bases). Germline lookup yields CDR1 SGHTA and CDR2 FQGNSA. The CDR3 consists of 14 residues. The germline V and J ends were trimmed by 4 bases and 0 bases, with 7 bases remaining between them. The CDR3 loop is CASSWDGSNQPQHF. The CDR3, as DNA: TGTGCCAGCAGCTGGGACGGTAGCAATCAGCCCCAGCATTTT.

The rearrangement joins TRBV5-4 to TRBJ2-7, with TRBD1 identical over 8 bases. Germline lookup yields CDR1 SGHNT and CDR2 YYREEE (reference sequence). Trimming removed 4 bases from V and 0 bases from J; junction bases left unmatched: 9. This CDR3 region has 16 residues. CDR3 protein: CASSPGQEPSSYEQYF. The DNA for the CDR3 is TGTGCCAGCAGCCCGGGACAGGAACCTAGCTCCTACGAGCAGTACTTC.

Only a few counts were recorded for this clonotype. The rearrangement links TRBV12-3 or TRBV12-4 to TRBJ2-3; D tentatively fits TRBD1 or TRBD2 (6 bases each). Trimming removed 2 bases at V and 5 bases at J, with 17 bases between. This CDR3 has 16 amino acids. The CDR3 DNA sequence: TGTGCCAGCAGTTTAAGGGGGGCGGGAAAGCGAGATACGCAGTATTTT. It encodes CASSLRGAGKRDTQYF.

This clonotype turned up a few times. The chain carries TRBV4-2 and TRBJ1-6, with TRBD1 matching 8 bases. Germline CDR1 LGHNA, CDR2 YNFKEQ. The CDR3 extends over 16 amino acids. V shed 1 base and J 6 bases; nucleotides not matched to a gene: 5. CDR3 bases: TGTGCCAGCAGCCAAGCACAGGACAGGGTTAATTCACCCCTCCACTTT. This codes for CASSQAQDRVNSPLHF.

This clonotype was observed a few times. The chain links TRBV28 to TRBJ2-2; a weak D match, TRBD2 (5 bases). Looked up from germline, CDR1 is MDHEN and CDR2 is SYDVKM. This CDR3 spans 16 amino acids. Trimming took off 5 bases at V and 0 bases at J, with 13 bases between the two ends. The CDR3 coding sequence is TGTGCCAGCAGTCCCCAGCGGTTCGCGAACACCGGGGAGCTGTTTTTT. Amino acids: CASSPQRFANTGELFF. Complete variable domain (other parts from reference TRBV28 and TRBJ2-2): DVKVTQSSRYLVKRTGEKVFLECVQDMDHENMFWYRQDPGLGLRLIYFSYDVKMKEKGDIPEGYSVSREKKERFSLILESASTNQTSMYLCASSPQRFANTGELFFGEGSRLTVL.